The present T cell receptor (beta chain) was sequenced within a study of response to subunit inactivated influenza vaccine. Findings and caveats of the study: The authors suggested that every seasonal influenza vaccination recruits few new T cells.

Of note for this clonotype: Antigen: not known.

The CDR3 extends over 14 amino acids. Germline loops: CDR1 PRHDT, CDR2 FYEKMQ (reference sequence). V was pared by 4 bases and J by 3 bases, with 12 bases between. MiXCR was run by TCRdb on the RT-PCR reads, yielding one entry per CDR3 protein. The repertoire holds around 750,000 distinct CDR3 sequences, with 20% to 25% as singletons. The specimen comprised PBMCs from blood, sampled more than 4 days after vaccination. The receptor was isolated from a man in his forties or fifties who received an inactivated influenza vaccine. The chain uses TRBV13 and TRBJ2-5, with D maybe TRBD2 (5 bases). This chain's CDR3 is CASSSSGLEETQYF. CDR3 nucleotides: TGTGCCAGCAGCTCTAGTGGACTGGAAGAGACCCAGTACTTC.